These 18 T cell receptor beta chains were all obtained from the same sample, sequenced in a study of shared T cell receptors in the human thymus. TCRdb's table, derived via immunoSEQ multiplex PCR, lists solely in-frame clones and lacks some. This table has approximately 400,000 clones, 85% to 95% appearing once. The sequenced sample was thymocytes. The receptor set was obtained from a human donor.

This chain connects TRBV9 to TRBJ2-1; 11 bases are shared with TRBD2. Trimming at V came to 0 bases and at J to 3 bases, leaving 5 bases not matched to a gene. The CDR3 totals 17 residues. Germline V CDR1 and CDR2: SGDLS, YYNGEE. CDR3 residues: CASSVGGTSGSYNEQFF. For the CDR3, the DNA is TGTGCCAGCAGCGTAGGTGGAACTAGCGGGAGCTACAATGAGCAGTTCTTC.

The chain carries TRBV10-3 and TRBJ2-3; 9 bases are a match to TRBD1. The CDR3 totals 17 residues. The trim removed 0 bases at V and 3 bases at J, leaving 7 bases unmatched. Germline CDR1 ENHRY, CDR2 SYGVKD. CDR3 nucleotides: TGTGCCATCAGTGAGTCGACTCTGGGACAGGGAACAGATACGCAGTATTTT. As protein: CAISESTLGQGTDTQYF.

This chain links TRBV27 with TRBJ2-7, with 9 bases fitting TRBD2. Germline V gives CDR1 MNHEY, CDR2 SMNVEV (reference sequence). This CDR3 has 18 residues. V lost 6 bases to trimming and J lost 2 bases; unmatched junction nucleotides: 17. In DNA form, the CDR3 reads TGTGCCAGCAGCTCCGTCGGATTACCGGGACTAGCACCCTACGAGCAGTACTTC. It translates to CASSSVGLPGLAPYEQYF.

The chain employs TRBV27 and TRBJ1-5, with a tentative D call TRBD1 (5 bases). Germline CDR1 is MNHEY and CDR2 is SMNVEV (reference sequence). The germline V and J ends were trimmed by 1 base and 1 base, with 8 bases remaining between them. The CDR3 is made up of 15 amino acids. In DNA form, the CDR3 reads TGTGCCAGCAGTTTATACCGGGACAGCAATCAGCCCCAGCATTTT. This codes for CASSLYRDSNQPQHF.

The rearrangement joins TRBV15 to TRBJ2-1; D ambiguous. This CDR3 is built from 16 residues. CDR1 and CDR2 from the germline V gene are LNHNV and YYDKDF (reference sequence). Deletions cut 2 bases from V and 0 bases from J, with 11 bases between. The CDR3 sequence: CATSRPRPSSYNEQFF. CDR3 sequence (DNA): TGTGCCACCAGCAGACCTAGGCCCAGCTCCTACAATGAGCAGTTCTTC.

CDR3 coding DNA: TGTGCCAGCAGTGAAGGCCGAGTTCGACGGACCCAAGAGACCCAGTACTTC. Protein sequence: CASSEGRVRRTQETQYF. This chain uses TRBV25-1 with TRBJ2-5, with no clear D. The CDR3 sequence is 17 residues long. V was cut by 2 bases and J by 1 base, with 17 bases left in between. CDR1 is MGHDK, CDR2 SYGVNS, per germline.

The rearrangement links TRBV6-6 to TRBJ2-5, with a weak D call TRBD2 (6 bases). Germline V CDR1 and CDR2: MNHNY, SVGAGI (reference sequence). There are 13 residues in the CDR3. V gave up 5 bases and J gave up 4 bases, with 11 bases separating them. The CDR3 DNA reads as TGTGCCAGCAGTCCGGGGCGGGGAGAGACCCAGTACTTC. Residues: CASSPGRGETQYF.

The V and J genes are TRBV5-1 and TRBJ2-7; weak D call: TRBD1 (6 bases). The CDR3 totals 13 residues. Germline values: CDR1 SGHRS, CDR2 YFSETQ. V was trimmed by 2 bases and J by 3 bases, leaving 9 bases between them. The CDR3: CASSFTQGYEQYF. CDR3 nucleotides: TGCGCCAGCAGCTTTACACAGGGCTACGAGCAGTACTTC.

V and J are TRBV9 and TRBJ1-2; 10 bases fit TRBD1. V lost 8 bases and J lost 8; bases outside the gene matches: 3. Germline CDR1 is SGDLS and CDR2 is YYNGEE. The CDR3 has 11 residues. The CDR3 sequence: CASDRGHGYTF. The CDR3 nucleotides read TGTGCCAGTGACAGGGGGCACGGCTACACCTTC. The full variable domain, rest sourced from reference TRBV9 and TRBJ1-2, is DSGVTQTPKHLITATGQRVTLRCSPRSGDLSVYWYQQSLDQGLQFLIQYYNGEERAKGNILERFSAQQFPDLHSELNLSSLELGDSALYFCASDRGHGYTFGSGTRLTVV.

This rearrangement joins TRBV10-1 to TRBJ1-1, with 7 positions matching TRBD1. V gave up 4 bases and J gave up 0 bases; unmatched junction bases: 14. The CDR3 has 18 amino acids. The germline V gene encodes CDR1 WNHNN and CDR2 SYGVQD (reference sequence). CDR3 sequence reads: CASSAYRQGGGVNTEAFF. The CDR3 DNA sequence: TGCGCCAGCAGTGCCTACCGACAGGGTGGTGGTGTGAACACTGAAGCTTTCTTT.

This clone turned up a few times. V is TRBV6-1 and J is TRBJ1-5; TRBD1 is a possible D gene (5 bases). This CDR3 is 15 amino acids long. V gave up 6 bases and J gave up 2 bases, with 14 bases separating them. Germline V gene sequence: CDR1 MNHNS, CDR2 SASEGT. CDR3 region: CASRPDVGGNQPQHF. The CDR3 nucleotides are TGTGCCAGCAGGCCGGACGTGGGGGGCAATCAGCCCCAGCATTTT.

V usage is TRBV5-4 and J usage is TRBJ1-4, with 7 bases lining up with TRBD1. Per germline, CDR1 SGHNT and CDR2 YYREEE (reference sequence). CDR3 length: 16 residues. V lost 0 bases and J lost 6; bases outside the gene matches: 8. The CDR3 DNA reads as TGTGCCAGCAGCTTGGCCACTCGAGACAGGGATGAAAAACTGTTTTTT. It codes for CASSLATRDRDEKLFF.

CDR3 coding DNA: TGTGCCAGCAGCTCCCTTGCGGGAGGGCCCCTCAATGAGCAGTTCTTC. It yields the protein CASSSLAGGPLNEQFF. The rearrangement uses TRBV14 and TRBJ2-1; 9 bases are shared with TRBD2. Germline loops: CDR1 SGHDN, CDR2 FVKESK. Losses at the gene ends were 5 bases for V and 6 bases for J; bases not matched to a gene: 11. This CDR3 has 16 amino acids.

The genes are TRBV7-6 and TRBJ2-7, with D possibly being TRBD1 (6 bases). The length of the CDR3 is 16 residues. Trimming shortened V by 1 base and J by 3 bases, and 16 bases separated the two germline ends. Germline V gives CDR1 SGHVS, CDR2 FNYEAQ. CDR3 sequence reads: CASSLENRGRGYEQYF. The CDR3 DNA reads as TGTGCCAGCAGCTTAGAGAATAGGGGGAGAGGCTACGAGCAGTACTTC.

The chain has TRBV19 and TRBJ2-1; the match to TRBD2 covers 10 bases. This CDR3 is 16 amino acids long. Trimming cost V 3 bases and J 7 bases; bases outside gene matches: 9. Looked up from germline, CDR1 is LNHDA and CDR2 is SQIVND (reference sequence). The DNA for the CDR3 is TGTGCCAGTAGTATGACTAGCGGGTTCTATGGTAATGAGCAGTTCTTC. This translates into CASSMTSGFYGNEQFF.

V gene TRBV7-6 combines with J gene TRBJ2-2, with 11 bases lining up with TRBD2. The CDR3 consists of 18 residues. Germline loops: CDR1 SGHVS, CDR2 FNYEAQ. V lost 0 bases to trimming and J lost 6 bases; unmatched junction nucleotides: 9. CDR3 nucleotide sequence: TGTGCCAGCAGCTTAGCGCACGGGCTAGCGGGAGGTCCCGGGGAGCTGTTTTTT. Residues: CASSLAHGLAGGPGELFF.

The chain joins TRBV6-1 to TRBJ2-6; a possible D gene is TRBD1 (6 bases). Trimming pared 6 bases from V and 8 bases from J, leaving 17 bases between. Looked up from germline, CDR1 is MNHNS and CDR2 is SASEGT. This CDR3 contains 15 residues. The CDR3 DNA reads as TGTGCCAGCAGCCTCATACAGGGTAGGACCAACGTCCTGACTTTC. Its translation: CASSLIQGRTNVLTF.

This chain joins TRBV4-3 and TRBJ2-5; D not resolved. The J call may be wrong; the DNA end is better matched by TRBJ2-7. Germline V gene lookup returns CDR1 LGHNA and CDR2 YSLEER. This CDR3 contains 13 residues. The CDR3 protein is CASSQDGRNEQYF. The CDR3 bases are TGCGCCAGCAGCCAAGATGGGCGTAACGAGCAGTACTTC.